This T cell receptor (beta chain) was retrieved from a study of blood T cell repertoires in COVID-19. At the level of the study: Both acute and convalescent COVID-19 samples were obtained from the United States, Italy and Spain. T cells, B-cell-depleted T cells, or PBMCs provided the cDNA or gDNA that served as material.

Authors' methods: Using reference gene primer amplification, nucleated cell counts were estimated. The repertoire was sequenced with immunoSEQ multiplex PCR; TCRdb's copy has only in-frame clones and lacks some. V and J calls and clone size follow that table, whereas D and trimming were derived from the DNA. Of approximately 140,000 clones in the sample, about 90% were seen once. The germline gives CDR1 MGHRA, CDR2 YSYEKL. CDR3 length: 15 residues. Trimming stripped 3 bases from V and 1 base from J, with 12 bases between. Material for sequencing was peripheral blood. This chain uses TRBV4-1 with TRBJ1-2; perhaps TRBD1 as D (5 bases). This TCR was recovered from an older woman with active or convalescent COVID-19. CDR3 amino acids: CASSQGMTVNYGYTF. CDR3 coding DNA: TGCGCCAGCAGCCAGGGGATGACAGTTAACTATGGCTACACCTTC.